This T cell receptor (beta chain) was obtained from a study of monozygotic twins with inflammatory bowel disease. The study's findings and limits: Varied immunosuppressive treatments among patients may have increased repertoire variability.

As regards this clonotype: The antigen remains unidentified.

Germline CDR1 MNHNS, CDR2 SASEGT. The CDR3 length is 14 residues. TCRalpha along with TCRbeta cDNA was subjected to two nested PCRs lasting 16 and 9 cycles. From the 5' RACE reads, TCRdb lists one entry per CDR3 protein and no DNA. The repertoire shows roughly 200,000 distinct CDR3 sequences; the top ten hold around 1.5%. Sample: blood. The TCR comes from a human donor with ulcerative colitis or Crohn's disease, or a healthy co-twin of an affected twin (not recorded which). V is TRBV6-1 and J is TRBJ1-1; TCRdb calls TRBD1, which cannot be checked without DNA. The CDR3 sequence is CATFRGLRITEAFF.